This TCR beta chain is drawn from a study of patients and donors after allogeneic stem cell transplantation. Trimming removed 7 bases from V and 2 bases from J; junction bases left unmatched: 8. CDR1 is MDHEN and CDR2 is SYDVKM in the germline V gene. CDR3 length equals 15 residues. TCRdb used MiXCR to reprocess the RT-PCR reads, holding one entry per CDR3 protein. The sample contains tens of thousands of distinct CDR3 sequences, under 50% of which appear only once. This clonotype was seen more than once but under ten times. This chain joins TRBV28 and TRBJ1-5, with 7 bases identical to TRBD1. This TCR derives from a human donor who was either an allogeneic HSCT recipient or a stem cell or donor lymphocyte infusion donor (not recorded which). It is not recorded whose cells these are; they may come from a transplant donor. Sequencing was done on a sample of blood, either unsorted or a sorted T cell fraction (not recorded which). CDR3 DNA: TGTGCCAGCAACCCCGACAGGGAGCGCAATCAGCCCCAGCATTTT. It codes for CASNPDRERNQPQHF. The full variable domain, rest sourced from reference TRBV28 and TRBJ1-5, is DVKVTQSSRYLVKRTGEKVFLECVQDMDHENMFWYRQDPGLGLRLIYFSYDVKMKEKGDIPEGYSVSREKKERFSLILESASTNQTSMYLCASNPDRERNQPQHFGDGTRLSIL.